This T cell receptor (beta chain) was identified during a study of blood T cell repertoires in COVID-19. Study-wide background: The United States, Italy and Spain supplied acute and convalescent COVID-19 samples. T cells, B-cell-depleted T cells, or PBMCs supplied cDNA or gDNA.

As handled by the study authors: Estimates of nucleated cell counts were drawn from the amplification of reference gene primers. The method was immunoSEQ multiplex PCR; TCRdb's version includes in-frame clones alone and lacks a portion of them. V and J calls and clone size are given by that table; D and trimming were obtained from the DNA. The repertoire holds about 190,000 clones, with around 86% as singletons. The trim removed 1 base at V and 6 bases at J, leaving 6 bases unmatched. The V gene's germline CDR1 is MGHRA and CDR2 YSYEKL. The CDR3 is made up of 15 amino acids. Sequencing input: peripheral blood. The V and J genes are TRBV4-1 and TRBJ2-7; the match to TRBD1 covers 10 bases. The sequence was collected from a woman aged 40 to 50 with acute or convalescent COVID-19. The DNA of the CDR3 is TGCGCCAGCAGCCAAGGAGCCGGGACAGGGGTCGAGCAGTACTTC. Translation gives CASSQGAGTGVEQYF.